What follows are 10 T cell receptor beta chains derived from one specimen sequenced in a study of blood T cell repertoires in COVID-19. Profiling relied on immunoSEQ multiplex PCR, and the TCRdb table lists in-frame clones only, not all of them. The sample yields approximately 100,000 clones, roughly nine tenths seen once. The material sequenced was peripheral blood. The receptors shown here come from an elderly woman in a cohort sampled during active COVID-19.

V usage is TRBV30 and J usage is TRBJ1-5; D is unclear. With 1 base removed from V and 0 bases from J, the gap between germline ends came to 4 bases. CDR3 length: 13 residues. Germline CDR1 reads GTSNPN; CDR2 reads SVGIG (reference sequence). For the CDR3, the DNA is TGTGCCTGGAGTGCAGGTAGCAATCAGCCCCAGCATTTT. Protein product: CAWSAGSNQPQHF. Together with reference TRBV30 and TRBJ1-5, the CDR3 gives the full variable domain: SQTIHQWPATLVQPVGSPLSLECTVEGTSNPNLYWYRQAAGRGLQLLFYSVGIGQISSEVPQNLSASRPQDRQFILSSKKLLLSDSGFYLCAWSAGSNQPQHFGDGTRLSIL.

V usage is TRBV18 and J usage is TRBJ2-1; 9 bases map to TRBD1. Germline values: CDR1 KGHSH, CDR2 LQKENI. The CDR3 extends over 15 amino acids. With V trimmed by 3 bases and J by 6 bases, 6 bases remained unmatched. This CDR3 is CASSPEGQGRNEQFF. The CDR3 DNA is TGTGCCAGCTCACCGGAGGGACAGGGCCGCAATGAGCAGTTCTTC.

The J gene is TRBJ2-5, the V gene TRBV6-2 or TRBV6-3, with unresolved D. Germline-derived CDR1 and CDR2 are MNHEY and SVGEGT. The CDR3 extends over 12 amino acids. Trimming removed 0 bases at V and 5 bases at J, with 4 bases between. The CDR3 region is CASSYSPETQYF. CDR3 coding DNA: TGTGCCAGCAGTTACTCCCCGGAGACCCAGTACTTC.

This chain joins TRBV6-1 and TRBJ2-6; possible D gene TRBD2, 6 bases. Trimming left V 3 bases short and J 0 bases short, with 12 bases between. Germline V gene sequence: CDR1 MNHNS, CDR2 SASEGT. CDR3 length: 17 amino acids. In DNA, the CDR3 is TGTGCCAGCAGTGAGATTAGCGGTGGCTCTGGGGCCAACGTCCTGACTTTC. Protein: CASSEISGGSGANVLTF.

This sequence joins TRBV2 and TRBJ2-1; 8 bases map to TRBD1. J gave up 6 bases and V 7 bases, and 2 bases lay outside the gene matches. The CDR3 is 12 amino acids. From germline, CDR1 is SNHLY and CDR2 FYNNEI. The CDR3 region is CASTDRGNEQFF. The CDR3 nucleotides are TGTGCCAGCACCGACAGGGGCAATGAGCAGTTCTTC.

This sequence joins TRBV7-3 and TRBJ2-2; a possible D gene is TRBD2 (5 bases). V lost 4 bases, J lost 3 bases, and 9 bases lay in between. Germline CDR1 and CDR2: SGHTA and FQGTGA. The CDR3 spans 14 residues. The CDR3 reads CASSSLGDTGELFF. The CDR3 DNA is TGTGCCAGCAGCTCCCTCGGGGACACCGGGGAGCTGTTTTTT.

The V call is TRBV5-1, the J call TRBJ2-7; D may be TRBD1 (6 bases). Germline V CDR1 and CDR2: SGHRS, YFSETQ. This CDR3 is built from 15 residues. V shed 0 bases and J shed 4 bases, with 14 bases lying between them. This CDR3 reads CASSLVPDSRYEQYF. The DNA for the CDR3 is TGCGCCAGCAGCTTGGTCCCGGACAGCCGGTACGAGCAGTACTTC.

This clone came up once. The CDR3 is CASNPGGYGNQPQHF. CDR3 in DNA: TGTGCCAGCAACCCTGGGGGGTACGGGAATCAGCCCCAGCATTTT. The rearrangement uses TRBV7-8 and TRBJ1-5; D is perhaps TRBD1 (5 bases). From germline, CDR1 is SGHVS and CDR2 FQNEAQ. The CDR3 length is 15 residues. The V end was cut by 7 bases, the J end by 4 bases, with 17 bases between.

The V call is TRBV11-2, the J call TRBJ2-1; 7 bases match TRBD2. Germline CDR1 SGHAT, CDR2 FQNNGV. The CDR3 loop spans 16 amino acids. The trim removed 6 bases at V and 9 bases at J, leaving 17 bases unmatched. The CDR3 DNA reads TGTGCCAGCAGTTCTTCCCCCCTGGCGGGAGATGGTGAGCAGTTCTTC. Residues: CASSSSPLAGDGEQFF.

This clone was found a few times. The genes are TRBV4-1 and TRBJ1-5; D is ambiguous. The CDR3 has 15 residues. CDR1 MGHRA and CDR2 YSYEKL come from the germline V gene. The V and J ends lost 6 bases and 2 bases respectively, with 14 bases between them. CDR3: CASRLGQVGNQPQHF. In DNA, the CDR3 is TGCGCCAGCAGGTTAGGCCAGGTCGGCAATCAGCCCCAGCATTTT.